The 28 T cell receptor beta chains below were found in one sample sequenced in a study of T-cell memory formation after mild COVID-19 (dated by TCRdb to about 2021). Library preparation used 5' RACE. The listed sequencing device is Illumina NovaSeq 6000. TCRdb reanalyzed the raw reads on its own, using fastp at Q25 for trimming and MiXCR for clone calling, and kept in-frame beta chains. Duplicate CDR3 protein sequences are folded into a single record with the most common DNA and genes. This sample gives a few hundred thousand distinct CDR3 sequences in total; under 25% of them show up just once. The ten largest clones represent around 13% of the sample. The sample comprised PBMCs or a T cell subset sorted from them (not recorded which). The receptors stem from an adult woman who had mild COVID-19 (a few samples of this study predate the infection). The sample titles of this study are shuffled in the database, so cell type and time point are left out; the donor was told from shared clones.

This clonotype was recorded a few times. The chain carries TRBV4-3 and TRBJ1-2; maybe TRBD1 (6 bases). CDR1 LGHNA and CDR2 YSLEER come from the germline V gene. CDR3 length: 14 residues. Trimming took 0 bases from V and 8 from J, leaving 13 bases between them. DNA for the CDR3: TGCGCCAGCAGCCAAGATCGGGGGCTCGAAGGCTACACCTTC. Translating gives CASSQDRGLEGYTF.

The chain carries TRBV12-3 or TRBV12-4 and TRBJ2-7; TRBD1 agrees at 7 bases. Trimming at V came to 6 bases and at J to 7 bases, leaving 12 bases not matched to a gene. The length of the CDR3 is 14 residues. As DNA, the CDR3 is TGTGCCAGCAGGGCCGGGACAGATAAATCAGAGCAGTACTTC. Amino acids: CASRAGTDKSEQYF.

This sequence joins TRBV30 and TRBJ2-7; 8 bases agree with TRBD1. After removal of 2 bases from V and 2 bases from J, the junction contained 5 bases not matched to a gene. There are 14 residues in the CDR3. Germline-derived CDR1 and CDR2 are GTSNPN and SVGIG (reference sequence). CDR3 sequence: CAWSTGQGTYEQYF. Here the CDR3 DNA reads TGTGCCTGGAGTACTGGACAGGGTACCTACGAGCAGTACTTC.

This clonotype was detected many times. The chain employs TRBV7-9 and TRBJ2-1, with 10 bases fitting TRBD1. From germline, CDR1 is SEHNR and CDR2 FQNEAQ (reference sequence). The trim removed 4 bases at V and 3 bases at J, leaving 9 bases unmatched. The CDR3 contains 17 residues. Written as DNA, the CDR3 is TGTGCCAGCAGCTCGGCGAGACAGGGGGCGGACTACAATGAGCAGTTCTTC. Translated, it gives CASSSARQGADYNEQFF.

This clonotype appeared a single time. The J gene is TRBJ2-5, the V gene TRBV29-1; 8 nucleotides align to TRBD1. Trimming at V came to 6 bases and at J to 2 bases, leaving 2 bases not matched to a gene. CDR3 length: 12 residues. CDR1 SQVTM and CDR2 ANQGSEA come from the germline V gene. The CDR3 is CSVRTGQETQYF. The DNA for the CDR3 is TGCAGCGTGCGGACAGGGCAAGAGACCCAGTACTTC.

CDR3 bases: TGTGCCAGCAGCTTTTCTATACTAGCGGAGAACACCGGGGAGCTGTTTTTT. It codes for CASSFSILAENTGELFF. The chain couples TRBV13 to TRBJ2-2; TRBD2 matches at 8 bases. The junction had 7 bases not matched to a gene; V was cut back by 3 bases and J by 1 base. This CDR3 has 17 amino acids. Germline CDR1 reads PRHDT; CDR2 reads FYEKMQ (reference sequence).

The chain recombines TRBV14 with TRBJ2-7; no definite D call. The germline V gene encodes CDR1 SGHDN and CDR2 FVKESK. The V end lost 1 base, the J end lost 9 bases, and 13 bases lay between the germline ends. The CDR3 totals 13 residues. CDR3 sequence (DNA): TGTGCCAGCAGCCAAGTGGACCTACGAGGGCAGTACTTC. This translates into CASSQVDLRGQYF.

This clonotype was detected only once. V usage is TRBV7-6 and J usage is TRBJ2-7; no clear D gene. The CDR3 has 14 residues. Trimming took off 2 bases at V and 1 base at J, with 9 bases between the two ends. From germline, CDR1 is SGHVS and CDR2 FNYEAQ. The CDR3 DNA reads as TGTGCCAGCAGCTTATTAGGACGATCCTACGAGCAGTACTTC. Its protein product is CASSLLGRSYEQYF.

The V call is TRBV5-1, the J call TRBJ2-5, with 8 bases identical to TRBD2. Germline V gene lookup returns CDR1 SGHRS and CDR2 YFSETQ. The junction had 6 bases not matched to a gene; V was cut back by 6 bases and J by 2 bases. This CDR3 has 14 residues. This CDR3 reads CASNSGEFQETQYF. CDR3 nucleotide sequence: TGCGCCAGCAATAGCGGGGAGTTTCAAGAGACCCAGTACTTC.

The chain couples TRBV10-3 to TRBJ2-7; the match to TRBD1 covers 9 bases. With 2 bases clipped from V and 6 bases from J, the junction kept 5 bases outside the gene matches. CDR1 and CDR2 (germline): ENHRY, SYGVKD. CDR3 length: 14 residues. CDR3 DNA: TGTGCCATCAGTGAGGGGACAGGGTTAATCGAGCAGTACTTC. It encodes CAISEGTGLIEQYF.

The J gene is TRBJ2-1, the V gene TRBV12-3 or TRBV12-4; maybe TRBD1 (5 bases). V lost 6 bases, J lost 9 bases, and 12 bases lay in between. The CDR3 has 12 residues. In DNA form, the CDR3 reads TGTGCCAGCAGCCGACAGTCGGTTGAGCAGTTCTTC. Amino acids: CASSRQSVEQFF.

The CDR3 DNA reads as TGTGCCAGCAGTTACTCATGGACAGGGGGCATCGTAGCTTTCTTT. It yields the protein CASSYSWTGGIVAFF. This chain connects TRBV6-2 or TRBV6-3 to TRBJ1-1, with 11 bases aligning to TRBD1. Germline assignment: CDR1 MNHEY and CDR2 SVGEGT. V shed 0 bases and J 10 bases; nucleotides not matched to a gene: 7. The CDR3 has 15 residues.

A few counts support this clonotype. The rearrangement links TRBV21-1 to TRBJ2-2; the listed D gene, TRBD1, was not tested against the DNA. TRBV21-1 counts as a pseudogene. This CDR3 has 16 amino acids. CDR3 sequence (DNA): TGTGCCAGCAGCAAGCACCCGGGAGAGAACACCGGGGAGCTGTTTTTT. It yields the protein CASSKHPGENTGELFF.

This clonotype was seen ten or more times. This chain connects TRBV5-1 to TRBJ2-1, with TRBD2 matching over 9 bases. With V trimmed by 0 bases and J by 0 bases, 7 bases remained unmatched. From germline, CDR1 is SGHRS and CDR2 YFSETQ. CDR3 length: 18 residues. CDR3 residues: CASSLGLAGQPSYNEQFF. The CDR3 bases are TGCGCCAGCAGCTTGGGTCTAGCGGGACAGCCCTCCTACAATGAGCAGTTCTTC.

This clonotype came up a few times. V gene TRBV20-1 combines with J gene TRBJ2-3; the D gene is possibly TRBD2 (6 bases). This CDR3 is built from 15 residues. V was cut by 5 bases and J by 4 bases, with 19 bases left in between. CDR1 is DFQATT, CDR2 SNEGSKA, per germline (reference sequence). The CDR3 spells CSASDGGGWADTQYF. The CDR3 coding sequence is TGCAGTGCTTCGGACGGGGGAGGATGGGCAGATACGCAGTATTTT.

The rearrangement uses TRBV6-1 and TRBJ1-5; tentatively, D is TRBD1 (6 bases). The germline CDR1 and CDR2 sequences are MNHNS and SASEGT. The CDR3 is made up of 15 amino acids. The V gene lost 2 bases and the J gene lost 1 base, with 9 bases spanning the gap. CDR3 amino acids: CASSEIQGSNQPQHF. CDR3 coding DNA: TGTGCCAGCAGTGAAATCCAGGGGAGCAATCAGCCCCAGCATTTT.

This clonotype was seen a handful of times. This sequence joins TRBV7-9 and TRBJ2-7, with TRBD1 identical over 8 bases. CDR1 SEHNR and CDR2 FQNEAQ come from the germline V gene (reference sequence). The CDR3 runs to 15 residues. The junction had 8 bases not matched to a gene; V was cut back by 3 bases and J by 4 bases. CDR3 nucleotide sequence: TGTGCCAGCAGCTTCTTATCAGGGGGCGGTTACGAGCAGTACTTC. This codes for CASSFLSGGGYEQYF. The full variable domain, completed using reference TRBV7-9 and TRBJ2-7, is DTGVSQNPRHKITKRGQNVTFRCDPISEHNRLYWYRQTLGQGPEFLTYFQNEAQLEKSRLLSDRFSAERPKGSFSTLEIQRTEQGDSAMYLCASSFLSGGGYEQYFGPGTRLTVT.

V and J are TRBV6-6 and TRBJ1-2; D is possibly TRBD1 (5 bases). The germline V and J ends were trimmed by 5 bases and 8 bases, with 12 bases remaining between them. Germline V gene lookup returns CDR1 MNHNY and CDR2 SVGAGI (reference sequence). The CDR3 is made up of 12 amino acids. This CDR3 is CASSPQGGGYTF. In DNA, the CDR3 is TGTGCCAGCAGTCCCCAGGGCGGAGGCTACACCTTC.

V and J are TRBV5-1 and TRBJ2-1; 8 bases match TRBD2. In germline, CDR1 is SGHRS, CDR2 YFSETQ. V lost 5 bases to trimming and J lost 8 bases; unmatched junction nucleotides: 6. The CDR3 runs to 13 residues. The CDR3 DNA sequence: TGCGCCAGCAGTCCCCAGCGGGGGCATGAGCAGTTCTTC. Encoded protein: CASSPQRGHEQFF.

The rearrangement joins TRBV14 to TRBJ1-2, with D possibly matching TRBD1 (5 bases). The length of the CDR3 is 13 residues. The V gene's germline CDR1 is SGHDN and CDR2 FVKESK. Trimming pared 4 bases from V and 4 bases from J, leaving 10 bases between. The CDR3 loop reads CASSRGRSYGYTF. Here the CDR3 DNA reads TGTGCCAGCAGCCGGGGCAGGAGCTATGGCTACACCTTC.

CDR3 sequence reads: CASSPGPIHQTGANVLTF. In DNA form, the CDR3 reads TGTGCCAGCAGCCCAGGGCCCATTCACCAGACTGGGGCCAACGTCCTGACTTTC. The chain employs TRBV7-9 and TRBJ2-6; maybe TRBD1 (5 bases). V lost 5 bases and J 2 bases, leaving 19 bases between the germline ends. Per germline, CDR1 SEHNR and CDR2 FQNEAQ (reference sequence). This CDR3 contains 18 residues.

CDR3 coding DNA: TGTGCCAGCTCACGGTCCCAGGGGGGGACAGATACGCAGTATTTT. This sequence encodes CASSRSQGGTDTQYF. V and J are TRBV18 and TRBJ2-3; either TRBD1 or TRBD2 may supply D (7 bases each). The CDR3 length is 15 residues. Trimming stripped 4 bases from V and 3 bases from J, with 14 bases between. The germline V gene has CDR1 KGHSH and CDR2 LQKENI.

This clonotype showed up many times. The chain employs TRBV15 and TRBJ2-3; weak D call: TRBD2 (6 bases). The germline CDR1 and CDR2 sequences are LNHNV and YYDKDF (reference sequence). V was shortened by 4 bases and J by 4 bases, with 12 bases between the two germline ends. This CDR3 is 14 amino acids long. The CDR3 loop is CATSNTGVSDTQYF. CDR3 nucleotides: TGTGCCACCAGCAACACGGGAGTATCAGATACGCAGTATTTT.

V is TRBV6-2 or TRBV6-3 and J is TRBJ2-1; D gene uncertain. Trimming took 6 bases from V and 5 from J, leaving 14 bases between them. CDR3 size: 14 residues. Germline lookup yields CDR1 MNHEY and CDR2 SVGEGT. In DNA, the CDR3 is TGTGCCAGCAGCGCTATACTCTGGGACAATGAGCAGTTCTTC. Translating it yields CASSAILWDNEQFF.

This clonotype was seen a few times. The rearrangement links TRBV5-1 to TRBJ2-5; no clear D gene. V lost 4 bases and J lost 9, with 19 bases in between. CDR3 length: 14 residues. Germline CDR1 is SGHRS and CDR2 is YFSETQ. CDR3 nucleotides: TGCGCCAGCAGCGATATGAACGCAGGTGGGGCCCAGTACTTC. Translation: CASSDMNAGGAQYF. The variable domain in full, completed from reference TRBV5-1 and TRBJ2-5, reads KAGVTQTPRYLIKTRGQQVTLSCSPISGHRSVSWYQQTPGQGLQFLFEYFSETQRNKGNFPGRFSGRQFSNSRSEMNVSTLELGDSALYLCASSDMNAGGAQYFGPGTRLLVL.

V usage is TRBV20-1 and J usage is TRBJ2-5; TRBD2 aligns across 10 bases. The CDR3 is 15 amino acids. Germline V gives CDR1 DFQATT, CDR2 SNEGSKA (reference sequence). The J segment lost 5 bases and the V segment lost 1 base, leaving 7 bases of the junction unmatched. The CDR3 loop reads CSARGIAGGSETQYF. The CDR3, as DNA: TGCAGTGCTAGAGGCATAGCGGGAGGTTCGGAGACCCAGTACTTC.

DNA for the CDR3: TGTGCCACCAGGTCCCTTCGAGCCGGCTACGAGCAGTACTTC. As protein: CATRSLRAGYEQYF. The V gene is TRBV15, the J gene TRBJ2-7; no clear D gene. Germline-derived CDR1 and CDR2 are LNHNV and YYDKDF (reference sequence). V dropped 6 bases and J dropped 3 bases, with 15 bases sitting between them. The CDR3 has 14 amino acids.

There are a few counts of this clonotype. The chain is built from TRBV6-5 and TRBJ1-4, with a possible D match to TRBD1 (5 bases). Trimming cost V 4 bases and J 5 bases, with 17 bases left between them. CDR1 and CDR2 (germline): MNHEY, SVGAGI. The CDR3 is 16 amino acids. CDR3 bases: TGTGCCAGCAGTTTGGCCCGGATGGGGGGAAATGAAAAACTGTTTTTT. Translating it yields CASSLARMGGNEKLFF.